The 13 T cell receptor beta chains below come from one sample, sequenced in a study of shared clonotypes between healthy human individuals (dated by TCRdb to the early 2020s). Library prep was done by the immunoSEQ multiplex PCR assay. The source is immuneACCESS, and TCRdb retained only in-frame sequences with V and J called. Part of the clones is not carried over; for the studies checked, unresolved V genes explain less than half of this, and the remainder is unexplained. Within this sample are about 1 million clones, with more than 60% of them counted one time only. The ten biggest clones cover approximately 1.5% of the sample. The sequenced material came from memory CD4+ T cells sorted from blood. Taken with the paper, the label for cell subset or site translates to: CD45RA-negative fraction. Receptors were obtained from a man younger than 30 in good health.

This sequence joins TRBV7-2 and TRBJ1-6; 7 bases map to TRBD1. Germline loops: CDR1 SGHTA, CDR2 FQGNSA. CDR3 length: 14 amino acids. J lost 5 bases, V lost 6 bases, and 4 bases had no gene match. Here the CDR3 DNA reads TGTGCCAGCAGAGCCGGACAGGATAATTCACCCCTCCACTTT. Its protein product is CASRAGQDNSPLHF.

This chain connects TRBV2 to TRBJ2-1, with 7 bases lining up with TRBD1. From germline, CDR1 is SNHLY and CDR2 FYNNEI. The length of the CDR3 is 15 residues. V lost 6 bases to trimming and J lost 2 bases; unmatched junction nucleotides: 7. The CDR3 DNA reads as TGTGCCAGCAGAGGCAGGGGGAGCGCCTACAATGAGCAGTTCTTC. It translates to CASRGRGSAYNEQFF.

The rearrangement links TRBV5-6 to TRBJ2-7; D remains ambiguous. Trimming took 5 bases from V and 6 from J, leaving 12 bases between them. Germline CDR1 SGHDT, CDR2 YYEEEE. The CDR3 runs to 12 residues. The CDR3 loop reads CASRWGASEQYF. The CDR3 DNA reads TGTGCCAGCAGGTGGGGTGCTAGCGAGCAGTACTTC. The complete variable domain, with remaining parts taken from reference TRBV5-6 and TRBJ2-7, reads DAGVTQSPTHLIKTRGQQVTLRCSPKSGHDTVSWYQQALGQGPQFIFQYYEEEERQRGNFPDRFSGHQFPNYSSELNVNALLLGDSALYLCASRWGASEQYFGPGTRLTVT.

About this clone: This may be a read error: a much more frequent sequence differs by one nucleotide. The chain carries TRBV5-5 and TRBJ1-1; no firm D call. Per the germline V gene, CDR1 is SGHKS and CDR2 is YYEKEE (reference sequence). The CDR3 has 14 amino acids. Trimming removed 0 bases at V and 0 bases at J, with 6 bases between. The CDR3 DNA reads TGTGCCAGCAGCTTGGGTCCCATGAACACTGAAGCTTTCTTT. Protein sequence: CASSLGPMNTEAFF.

The CDR3 DNA sequence: TGTGCCAGCAGTTTAATGGGACAGACAAGAGAAGGCCAGTACTTC. This sequence encodes CASSLMGQTREGQYF. V gene TRBV28 combines with J gene TRBJ2-5; 7 bases are shared with TRBD1. The germline V gene encodes CDR1 MDHEN and CDR2 SYDVKM. V trimming: 2 bases; J trimming: 10 bases; junction bases outside the gene matches: 13. There are 15 residues in the CDR3.

The chain joins TRBV6-5 to TRBJ2-7; D may be TRBD1 (7 bases). Germline CDR1 reads MNHEY; CDR2 reads SVGAGI. V was trimmed by 8 bases and J by 1 base, leaving 15 bases between them. The CDR3 runs to 14 residues. CDR3 in amino acids: CASGGTAPSYEQYF. CDR3 sequence (DNA): TGTGCCAGCGGGGGGACAGCACCTTCCTACGAGCAGTACTTC.

V and J are TRBV5-1 and TRBJ2-7, with TRBD2 matching over 11 bases. Germline trimming cut 0 bases from V and 5 bases from J; bases unmatched to any gene: 1. Germline values: CDR1 SGHRS, CDR2 YFSETQ. The CDR3 runs to 14 residues. CDR3 DNA: TGCGCCAGCAGCTTGGAACTAGCGGGAGACGAGCAGTACTTC. It yields the protein CASSLELAGDEQYF.

The chain carries TRBV7-2 and TRBJ1-1, with TRBD1 as a possible D gene (5 bases). CDR3 length: 14 amino acids. The germline V gene encodes CDR1 SGHTA and CDR2 FQGNSA. The V end was cut by 3 bases, the J end by 1 base, with 9 bases between. As DNA, the CDR3 is TGTGCCAGCAGCTTTGCAGGGCCGAACACTGAAGCTTTCTTT. Protein sequence: CASSFAGPNTEAFF.

The chain recombines TRBV10-3 with TRBJ2-7; D is ambiguous. The length of the CDR3 is 14 residues. Germline CDR1 ENHRY, CDR2 SYGVKD. Deletions cut 3 bases from V and 2 bases from J, with 11 bases between. The CDR3 protein is CAISDQARTYEQYF. The CDR3 coding sequence is TGTGCCATCAGTGATCAAGCCCGGACCTACGAGCAGTACTTC.

The chain couples TRBV11-2 to TRBJ1-2, with a tentative D call TRBD1 (6 bases). This CDR3 is built from 16 residues. In germline, CDR1 is SGHAT, CDR2 FQNNGV. V lost 4 bases and J 5 bases, leaving 20 bases between the germline ends. The CDR3 sequence is CASSSIKGGLRYGYTF. The CDR3 DNA is TGTGCCAGCAGCTCGATTAAGGGGGGCTTAAGGTATGGCTACACCTTC.

This chain connects TRBV7-3 to TRBJ1-6; no reliable D call. Germline CDR1 and CDR2: SGHTA and FQGTGA. The ends were cut back, 3 bases at V and 6 bases at J, with 6 bases in the middle. The CDR3 has 13 amino acids. CDR3: CASSLGSNSPLHF. CDR3 bases: TGTGCCAGCAGCTTGGGCAGTAATTCACCCCTCCACTTT.

The chain combines TRBV6-1 with TRBJ1-1, with D hard to call. V was trimmed by 6 bases and J by 1 base, leaving 9 bases between them. Germline CDR1 MNHNS, CDR2 SASEGT. This CDR3 is built from 13 residues. The CDR3 region has the DNA TGTGCCAGCAGGTATTTAAGGAACACTGAAGCTTTCTTT. It specifies CASRYLRNTEAFF.

V is TRBV5-3 and J is TRBJ1-1, with D perhaps TRBD1 (6 bases). TRBV5-3 falls under the ORF class, with uncertain function. This CDR3 spans 13 amino acids. The V end lost 3 bases, the J end lost 5 bases, and 11 bases lay between the germline ends. The CDR3 DNA reads TGTGCCAGAAGCTCTGGACAGCGGACTGAAGCTTTCTTT. Translated, it gives CARSSGQRTEAFF.